This T cell receptor beta chain was obtained from a study of neurological immune-mediated disorders (dated by TCRdb to the late 2010s). Concerning the study at large: Among the roughly 34 multiple sclerosis patients, relapsing-remitting MS was present in roughly 30 and secondary progressive MS was present in 3. The cohort was made up of 68 subjects, consisting of roughly 15 HAM/TSP patients, 34 multiple sclerosis patients and roughly 20 healthy controls. Longitudinal samples, technical triplicates and paired sorted CD4+ and CD8+ T-cell subsets, alongside PBMC samples, were included among the roughly 100 TCR-beta libraries. Peripheral blood TCR-beta repertoires from patients with HTLV-I-associated myelopathy (HAM/TSP), patients with multiple sclerosis, and healthy controls were compared in the study using UMI-based sequencing.

cDNA synthesis used template-switch 5'RACE with a primer carrying a 10-nucleotide random unique molecular identifier tagging each TCR transcript. Every sequencing run yielded over 170 million TCR-beta sequences covering 15-18 subjects. The RNeasy kit was used for extraction of total RNA. TCR-beta VDJ regions were amplified with primers for the TCR constant region and the 5'RACE anchor, using the KAPA Real-time Library Amplification kit. A first PCR added sample indexes and Illumina adaptors, and a second PCR then raised library yield. After purification with Ampure beads, the TCR product of roughly 650 bp was size-selected on a 2% E-gel SizeSelection system. Before pooling, library quality was assessed on a Bioanalyzer, concentration was determined with Qubit, and library quantification was performed with the Kapa Library Quantification kit. An Illumina HiSeq 2500 sequenced the libraries paired-end 2 x 150 bp. To increase sequence diversity, roughly 24-32% phiX was spiked into each library pool. The original pipeline was this. The quality-filtered reads were processed with the UMI-based MiGEC pipeline, whose error correction step removed more than 80% of the raw TCR sequences. IMGT germline references were used for aligning VDJ genes, and each clonotype was defined as a unique CDR3 amino acid sequence together with its V-J genes. Clonal expansion, Shannon diversity and CDR3 relatedness (CalcPairwiseDistances, ClusterSamples) were evaluated with VDJtools, and phylogenetic trees were built with CLCbio workbench. A clone was classed as expanded if it had 8 or more unique UMIs, a cutoff based on coefficient-of-variation modelling across technical triplicates. The public sequencing data were trimmed at Q25 with fastp and processed into clonotypes with MiXCR by TCRdb, which kept only in-frame beta chains. Identical CDR3 proteins give one entry, which carries the most common genes and DNA. It is TCRdb's table, rather than the study itself, that gives the V and J calls and clone size. The sample table lists tens of thousands of distinct CDR3 sequences, 3.5% to 5% of them with a count of one. Together, the top ten hold 1.3% of the sample.

For unsorted PBMC libraries, 2 million PBMCs were used after storage in RNAlater at -80 degrees C until RNA extraction. The multiple sclerosis patients were enrolled in a US clinical protocol that used magnetic resonance imaging to evaluate disease progression. PBMCs were separated from peripheral blood using Ficoll-Hypaque density gradient centrifugation and then cryopreserved in liquid nitrogen. About this clonotype itself: The antigen it recognizes is unknown. No base-level quality is on record; no much larger clone is a single base apart.

General conclusions and limits of the study: The highest TCR clonal expansion was observed in HAM/TSP patients, whereas the lowest was observed in MS patients, even when compared with healthy controls. No identical CDR3 amino acid sequences were shared among expanded clones across subjects, suggesting private TCR-beta repertoires in all groups. Repertoires from 18 of 34 MS patients were grouped by phylogenetic analysis into a cluster of related CDR3 sequences, suggesting a possible repertoire-level signature. The MS cluster was not associated with any clinical or MRI features, and the authors stated that larger cohorts are needed.

Ends trimmed: V by 2 bases, J by 8 bases; bases unmatched to a gene: 2. From the cysteine through the phenylalanine, the CDR3 covers 12 amino acids. Only the CDR3 portion is preserved as DNA: 36 bases, with reading frame beginning at the first base. Sequenced material: PBMCs. This TCR came from a man between 25 and 39 years old with multiple sclerosis. The sequence joins TRBV12-3 or TRBV12-4 to TRBJ1-2, and 7 junctional nucleotides match TRBD1. DNA sequence: TGTGCCAGCAGTTTAAGGGGGCGGGGCTACACCTTC. Protein translation: CASSLRGRGYTF.